This is a list of T cell receptor beta chains from one sample in a study of T cell changes during pregnancy in multiple sclerosis. Profiled with immunoSEQ multiplex PCR; TCRdb holds only in-frame clones, not every one. The profile shows approximately 44,000 clones, 75% to 95% of them singletons. The specimen was CD4+ T cells from peripheral blood mononuclear cells, collected before pregnancy. Receptors were obtained from a female donor with multiple sclerosis, enrolled in a pregnancy study. CDR3s include the opening cysteine and the closing phenylalanine or tryptophan. Fields, in order: J gene, V gene, clone size, D gene, CDR3 DNA, CDR3 protein. D genes are given only for firm matches. Clone size is given for some rows only: seen once, a few or many times, or a class if the clone is expanded.

TRBJ2-2,TRBV30,few,-,TGTGCCTACAAAACTTGGGGGCGCGGCACCGGGGAGCTGTTTTTT,CAYKTWGRGTGELFF
TRBJ2-7,TRBV13,-,-,TGTGCCAGCAGCTTAATTGGGGGACTGACAAGCTCCTACGAGCAGTACTTC,CASSLIGGLTSSYEQYF
TRBJ1-1,TRBV5-1,-,-,TGCGCCAGCAGCCCGTTACCCGGCGGAATGAACACTGAAGCTTTCTTT,CASSPLPGGMNTEAFF
TRBJ2-7,TRBV9,-,-,TGTGCCAGCAGCGTAGGTGGAGTTATGGGTTACGAGCAGTACTTC,CASSVGGVMGYEQYF
TRBJ1-4,TRBV9,-,-,TGTGCCAGCAGCGTATTAGGGAGTAATGAAAAACTGTTTTTT,CASSVLGSNEKLFF
TRBJ1-2,TRBV28,-,TRBD1,TGTGCCAGCAGTTTAAACAGGGGGCTGGGTGGCTACACCTTC,CASSLNRGLGGYTF
TRBJ2-7,TRBV30,-,TRBD2,TGTGCCTGGAGCGGGACTAGCGGTTTCTACGAGCAGTACTTC,CAWSGTSGFYEQYF
TRBJ1-2,TRBV19,-,TRBD1,TGTGCCAGTAGTCCGGGACAGGATATCCATGGCTACACCTTC,CASSPGQDIHGYTF
TRBJ2-5,TRBV2,-,TRBD2,TGTGCCAGTGATCGGGGGGGGCCGCAAGAGACCCAGTACTTC,CASDRGGPQETQYF
TRBJ2-1,TRBV7-9,-,TRBD2,TGTGCCAGCAGCCCAATTAGCGGGGGCTTCAATGAGCAGTTCTTC,CASSPISGGFNEQFF
TRBJ1-2,TRBV7-3,once,-,TGTGCCAGCACCCCGGGCGGGGGGTCCGACTATGGCTACACCTTC,CASTPGGGSDYGYTF
TRBJ2-7,TRBV5-1,once,-,TGCGCCAGCAGCTTGGGGCCCTACTCCCGGGACACCCCCTACGAGCAGTACTTC,CASSLGPYSRDTPYEQYF
TRBJ2-4,TRBV18,-,-,TGTGCCAGCTCACCCTTGGGGGCGCAAGGCAAAAACATTCAGTACTTC,CASSPLGAQGKNIQYF
TRBJ1-2,TRBV5-1,few,TRBD1,TGCGCCAGCAGCTGGAACCTGGGACAGTGGGATAACTATGGCTACACCTTC,CASSWNLGQWDNYGYTF
TRBJ2-5,TRBV5-4,-,TRBD2,TGTGCCAGCGCCGGGACTAGCGGGAGCCCTTACCAAGAGACCCAGTACTTC,CASAGTSGSPYQETQYF
TRBJ1-3,TRBV5-1,-,-,TGCGCCAGCAGCTTGGAGCCAGGCAGCTCTGGAAACACCATATATTTT,CASSLEPGSSGNTIYF
TRBJ1-5,TRBV7-2,-,-,TGTGCCAGCAGCTTAGCGACGGGGCCGGAGGGGCCCCAGCATTTT,CASSLATGPEGPQHF
TRBJ1-1,TRBV6-5,-,-,TGTGCCAGCAGGGGGACTGGGAACACTGAAGCTTTCTTT,CASRGTGNTEAFF
TRBJ2-3,TRBV10-2,once,TRBD2,TGCGCCAGCAGTGAATCGGGCGGGAGGGTTGTAGATACGCAGTATTTT,CASSESGGRVVDTQYF
TRBJ2-1,TRBV7-7,-,TRBD2,TGTGCCAGCAGCCCTAGCGGGGGGGCTTACAATGAGCAGTTCTTC,CASSPSGGAYNEQFF
TRBJ2-7,TRBV28,-,TRBD1,TGTGCCAGCAGTAATAGGGACAGGGTCTACGAGCAGTACTTC,CASSNRDRVYEQYF
TRBJ1-1,TRBV21-1,-,-,TGTGCCAGCAGCTTCCTGGACAGGGTGGACACTGAAGCTTTCTTT,CASSFLDRVDTEAFF
TRBJ2-1,TRBV27,-,TRBD1,TGTGCCAGCAGTACTCCTCGAGACAGGGGCTACAATGAGCAGTTCTTC,CASSTPRDRGYNEQFF
TRBJ1-2,TRBV19,-,-,TGTGCCAGTATGAGAGAGGCGCAAGGGGACTATGGCTACACCTTC,CASMREAQGDYGYTF
TRBJ2-1,TRBV23-1,-,TRBD1,TGCGCCAGCAAGAATTCCGGGACAGGCGTCGTCCACCACTACAATGAGCAGTTCTTC,CASKNSGTGVVHHYNEQFF
TRBJ1-3,TRBV30,-,-,TGTGCCTGGACAGGAAGCTCTGGAAACACCATATATTTT,CAWTGSSGNTIYF
TRBJ2-2,TRBV5-1,-,TRBD2,TGCGCCAGCAGCCACCGGACTAGCGGGAGTGTCGGGGAGCTGTTTTTT,CASSHRTSGSVGELFF
TRBJ1-2,TRBV5-4,-,TRBD1,TGTGCCAGCAGCCAGACAGGGATTAACTATGGCTACACCTTC,CASSQTGINYGYTF
TRBJ2-1,TRBV9,-,TRBD2,TGTGCCAGCAGCGTACGGCTAGCGGAAAATGAGCAGTTCTTC,CASSVRLAENEQFF
TRBJ2-5,TRBV6-5,-,-,TGTGCCAGCAGTTATGAGGGAGGAGAGACCCAGTACTTC,CASSYEGGETQYF
TRBJ2-5,TRBV28,-,TRBD1,TGTGCCAGCAGTTTATCGTTGGACAGGGGCAAAGAGACCCAGTACTTC,CASSLSLDRGKETQYF
TRBJ2-1,TRBV6-4,-,-,TGTGCCAGCAGTGAACAGAGTCACAATGAGCAGTTCTTC,CASSEQSHNEQFF
TRBJ2-7,TRBV19,-,-,TGTGCCAGTAGTATATCGTACGGTGCCTACGAGCAGTACTTC,CASSISYGAYEQYF
TRBJ2-5,TRBV6-6,-,TRBD1,TGTGCCAGCAGAGACGGGACAGGGGGCCAAGAGACCCAGTACTTC,CASRDGTGGQETQYF
TRBJ2-7,TRBV7-3,-,TRBD2,TGTGCCAGCAGTCCAAGCGGGGGGGCCTCCTACGAGCAGTACTTC,CASSPSGGASYEQYF
TRBJ2-1,TRBV7-3,-,TRBD2,TGTGCCAGCAGCCTCCTACGGACTAGCGGGAGTAATGAGCAGTTCTTC,CASSLLRTSGSNEQFF
TRBJ2-1,TRBV2,-,TRBD2,TGTGCCAGCAGTACTCGGACTAGCGGGAGAAACAGCAATGAGCAGTTCTTC,CASSTRTSGRNSNEQFF
TRBJ2-7,TRBV6-1,-,TRBD1,TGTGCCAGCAGTCGGACAGGGCCCTACGAGCAGTACTTC,CASSRTGPYEQYF
TRBJ2-2,TRBV6-4,-,-,TGTGCCAGCAGAGGCCTCAGGGGTGGAACCGGGGAGCTGTTTTTT,CASRGLRGGTGELFF
TRBJ2-5,TRBV5-1,-,TRBD1,TGCGCCAGCAGCTTGGTACAGGGGATCGGCGAGACCCAGTACTTC,CASSLVQGIGETQYF
TRBJ1-4,TRBV18,-,-,TGTGCCAGCTCACCGACGACGGGAACTAATGAAAAACTGTTTTTT,CASSPTTGTNEKLFF
TRBJ1-2,TRBV28,-,-,TGTGCCAGCAGTTTAATAGAGCCTTATGGCTACACCTTC,CASSLIEPYGYTF
TRBJ2-1,TRBV11-3,-,TRBD2,TGTGCCAGCAGCTTAGATCTAGCGGGAGGGGGCGAGCAGTTCTTC,CASSLDLAGGGEQFF
TRBJ1-1,TRBV18,-,-,TGTGCCAGCTCACCGACGACAGTAGACACTGAAGCTTTCTTT,CASSPTTVDTEAFF
TRBJ2-3,TRBV4-1,-,-,TGCGCCAGCAGCCCCGGGCAGCGGGGCACAGATACGCAGTATTTT,CASSPGQRGTDTQYF
TRBJ2-7,TRBV10-1,-,TRBD1,TGCGCCAGCATCTTTGGGACAGGGGAGTACGAGCAGTACTTC,CASIFGTGEYEQYF
TRBJ2-5,TRBV4-3,-,TRBD2,TGCGCCAGCAGCGCCGGGACTAAAGAGACCCAGTACTTC,CASSAGTKETQYF
TRBJ1-1,TRBV5-1,-,TRBD1,TGCGCCAGCAGCTTTGACAGGGTGGGCACTGAAGCTTTCTTT,CASSFDRVGTEAFF
TRBJ2-7,TRBV30,-,-,TGTGCCTGGAGCGCCCGGGACAATTCCTACGAGCAGTACTTC,CAWSARDNSYEQYF
TRBJ2-3,TRBV11-2,-,TRBD2,TGTGCCAGCAGCCAATTCCTAGCGGGAGGGCCGGGAAATACGCAGTATTTT,CASSQFLAGGPGNTQYF